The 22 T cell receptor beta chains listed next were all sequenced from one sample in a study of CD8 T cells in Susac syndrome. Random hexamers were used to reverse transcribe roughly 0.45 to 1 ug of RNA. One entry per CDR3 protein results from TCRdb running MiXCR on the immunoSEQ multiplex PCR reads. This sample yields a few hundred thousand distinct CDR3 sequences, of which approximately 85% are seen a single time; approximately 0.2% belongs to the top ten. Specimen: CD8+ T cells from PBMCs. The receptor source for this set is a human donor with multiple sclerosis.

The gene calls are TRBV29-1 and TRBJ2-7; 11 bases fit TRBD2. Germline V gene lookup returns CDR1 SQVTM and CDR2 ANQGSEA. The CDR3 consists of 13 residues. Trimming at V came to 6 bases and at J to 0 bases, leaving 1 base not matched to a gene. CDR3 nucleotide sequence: TGCAGCGTCGGACTAGCGGGCTCCTACGAGCAGTACTTC. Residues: CSVGLAGSYEQYF.

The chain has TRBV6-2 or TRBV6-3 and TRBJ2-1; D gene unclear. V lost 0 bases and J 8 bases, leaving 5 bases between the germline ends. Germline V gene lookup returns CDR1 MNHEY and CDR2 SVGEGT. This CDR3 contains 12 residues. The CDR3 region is CASSYSEDEQFF. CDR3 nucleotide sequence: TGTGCCAGCAGTTACTCAGAAGATGAGCAGTTCTTC.

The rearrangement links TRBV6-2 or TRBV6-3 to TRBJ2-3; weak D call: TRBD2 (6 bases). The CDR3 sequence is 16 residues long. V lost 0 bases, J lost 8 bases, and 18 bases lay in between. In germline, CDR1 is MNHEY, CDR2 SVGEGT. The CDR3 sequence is CASSYSKAGPRGTQYF. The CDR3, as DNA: TGTGCCAGCAGTTACTCGAAGGCGGGACCTCGGGGTACGCAGTATTTT.

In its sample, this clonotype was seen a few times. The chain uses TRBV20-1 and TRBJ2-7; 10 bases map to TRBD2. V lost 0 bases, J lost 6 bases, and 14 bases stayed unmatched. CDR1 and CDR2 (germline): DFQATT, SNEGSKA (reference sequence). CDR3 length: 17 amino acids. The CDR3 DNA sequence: TGCAGTGCTAGAGATGTGCTAGCGGGAGATTCTTTTGGCGAGCAGTACTTC. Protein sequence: CSARDVLAGDSFGEQYF.

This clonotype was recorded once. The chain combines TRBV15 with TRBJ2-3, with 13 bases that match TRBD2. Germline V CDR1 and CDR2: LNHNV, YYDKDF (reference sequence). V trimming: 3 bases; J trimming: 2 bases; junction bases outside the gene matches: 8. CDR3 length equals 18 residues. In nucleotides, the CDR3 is TGTGCCACCAGCAGCGGACTAGCGGGAGTGGGGCCCACAGATACGCAGTATTTT. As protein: CATSSGLAGVGPTDTQYF. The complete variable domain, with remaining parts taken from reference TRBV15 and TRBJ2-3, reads DAMVIQNPRYQVTQFGKPVTLSCSQTLNHNVMYWYQQKSSQAPKLLFHYYDKDFNNEADTPDNFQSRRPNTSFCFLDIRSPGLGDTAMYLCATSSGLAGVGPTDTQYFGPGTRLTVL.

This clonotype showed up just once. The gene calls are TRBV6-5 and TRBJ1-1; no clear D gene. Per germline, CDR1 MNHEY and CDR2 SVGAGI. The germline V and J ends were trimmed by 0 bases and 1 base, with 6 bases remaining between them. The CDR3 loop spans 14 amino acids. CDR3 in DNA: TGTGCCAGCAGTTACTCTGCAGGGAACACTGAAGCTTTCTTT. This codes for CASSYSAGNTEAFF.

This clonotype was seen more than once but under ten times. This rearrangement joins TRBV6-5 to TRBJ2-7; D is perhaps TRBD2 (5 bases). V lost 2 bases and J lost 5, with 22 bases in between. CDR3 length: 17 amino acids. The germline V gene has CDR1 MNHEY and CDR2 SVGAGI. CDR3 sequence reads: CASSYHLVPGMPNEQYF. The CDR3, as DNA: TGTGCCAGCAGTTACCACCTCGTCCCGGGGATGCCTAACGAGCAGTACTTC.

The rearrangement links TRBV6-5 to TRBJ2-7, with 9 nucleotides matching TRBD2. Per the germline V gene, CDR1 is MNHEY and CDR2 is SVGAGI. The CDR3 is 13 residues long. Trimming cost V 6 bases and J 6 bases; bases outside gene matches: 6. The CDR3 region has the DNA TGTGCCAGCAGAGAGGGACTAGCAGGCGAGCAGTACTTC. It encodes CASREGLAGEQYF.

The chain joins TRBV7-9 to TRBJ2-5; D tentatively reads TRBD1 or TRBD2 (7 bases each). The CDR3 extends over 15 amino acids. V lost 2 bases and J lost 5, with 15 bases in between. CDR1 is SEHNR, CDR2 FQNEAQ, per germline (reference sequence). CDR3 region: CASSLSGAGQETQYF. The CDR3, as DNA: TGTGCCAGCAGCTTATCCGGAGCGGGACAGGAGACCCAGTACTTC.

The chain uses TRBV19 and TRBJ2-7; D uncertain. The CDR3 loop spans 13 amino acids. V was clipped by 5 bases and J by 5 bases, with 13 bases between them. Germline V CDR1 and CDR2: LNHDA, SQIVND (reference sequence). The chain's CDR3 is CASSSRPEDEQYF. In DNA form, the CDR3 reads TGTGCCAGTAGTTCGCGGCCCGAGGACGAGCAGTACTTC.

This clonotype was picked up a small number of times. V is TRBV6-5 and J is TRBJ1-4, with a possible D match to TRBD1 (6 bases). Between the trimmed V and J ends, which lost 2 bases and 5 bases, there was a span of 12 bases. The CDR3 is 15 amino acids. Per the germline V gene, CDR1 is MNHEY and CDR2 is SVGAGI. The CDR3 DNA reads TGTGCCAGCAGTTACGGACAGCGAAACAATGAAAAACTGTTTTTT. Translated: CASSYGQRNNEKLFF.

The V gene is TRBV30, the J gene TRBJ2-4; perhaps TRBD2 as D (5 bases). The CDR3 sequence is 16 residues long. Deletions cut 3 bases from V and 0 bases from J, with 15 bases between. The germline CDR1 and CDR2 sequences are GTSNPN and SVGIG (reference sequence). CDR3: CAWSAGLLLAKNIQYF. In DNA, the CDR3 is TGTGCCTGGAGCGCTGGACTGTTACTAGCCAAAAACATTCAGTACTTC.

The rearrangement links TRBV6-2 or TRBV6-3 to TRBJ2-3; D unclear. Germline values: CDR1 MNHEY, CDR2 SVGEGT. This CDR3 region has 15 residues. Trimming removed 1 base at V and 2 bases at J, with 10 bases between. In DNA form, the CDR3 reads TGTGCCAGCAGTTACTTCGCGGATTACACAGATACGCAGTATTTT. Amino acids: CASSYFADYTDTQYF.

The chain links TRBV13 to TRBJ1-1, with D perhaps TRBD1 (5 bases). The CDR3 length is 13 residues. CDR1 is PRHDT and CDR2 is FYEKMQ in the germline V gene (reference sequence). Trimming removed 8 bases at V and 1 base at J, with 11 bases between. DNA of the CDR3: TGTGCCAGCGGCGGGACTGGGAACACTGAAGCTTTCTTT. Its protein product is CASGGTGNTEAFF.

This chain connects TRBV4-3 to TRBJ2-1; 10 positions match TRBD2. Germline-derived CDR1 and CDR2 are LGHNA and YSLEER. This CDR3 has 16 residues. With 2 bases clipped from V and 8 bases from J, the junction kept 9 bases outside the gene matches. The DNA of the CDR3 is TGCGCCAGCAGCCAACACGAGACTAGCGGGTCTCATGAGCAGTTCTTC. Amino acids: CASSQHETSGSHEQFF.

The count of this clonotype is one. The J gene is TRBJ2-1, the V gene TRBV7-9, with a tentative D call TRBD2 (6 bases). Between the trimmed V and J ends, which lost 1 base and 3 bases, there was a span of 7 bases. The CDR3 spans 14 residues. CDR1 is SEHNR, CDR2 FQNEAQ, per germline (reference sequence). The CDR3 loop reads CASSLEDYYNEQFF. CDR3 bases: TGTGCCAGCAGCTTAGAGGACTACTACAATGAGCAGTTCTTC.

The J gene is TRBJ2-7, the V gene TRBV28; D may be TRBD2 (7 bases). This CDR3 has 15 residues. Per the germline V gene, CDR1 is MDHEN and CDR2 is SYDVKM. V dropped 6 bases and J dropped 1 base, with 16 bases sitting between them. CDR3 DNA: TGTGCCAGCAGCCCGTTCGGGGGGCCGTCCTACGAGCAGTACTTC. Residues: CASSPFGGPSYEQYF.

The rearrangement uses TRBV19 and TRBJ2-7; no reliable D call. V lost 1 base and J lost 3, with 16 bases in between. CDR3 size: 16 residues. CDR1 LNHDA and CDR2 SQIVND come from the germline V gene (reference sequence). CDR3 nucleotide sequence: TGTGCCAGTAGTATAGGCCCCCCCGACATTTTCTACGAGCAGTACTTC. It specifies CASSIGPPDIFYEQYF.

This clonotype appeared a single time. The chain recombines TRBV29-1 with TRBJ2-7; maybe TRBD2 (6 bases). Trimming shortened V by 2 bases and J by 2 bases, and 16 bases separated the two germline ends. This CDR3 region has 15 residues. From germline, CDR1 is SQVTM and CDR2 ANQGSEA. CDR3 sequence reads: CSVELASEATYEQYF. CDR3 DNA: TGCAGCGTTGAACTGGCTAGCGAAGCCACCTACGAGCAGTACTTC.

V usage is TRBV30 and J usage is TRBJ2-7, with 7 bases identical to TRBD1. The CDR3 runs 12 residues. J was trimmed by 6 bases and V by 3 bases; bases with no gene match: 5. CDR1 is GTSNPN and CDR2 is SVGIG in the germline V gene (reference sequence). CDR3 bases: TGTGCCTGGAGCGGGACAGATTTCGAGCAGTACTTC. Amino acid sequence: CAWSGTDFEQYF.

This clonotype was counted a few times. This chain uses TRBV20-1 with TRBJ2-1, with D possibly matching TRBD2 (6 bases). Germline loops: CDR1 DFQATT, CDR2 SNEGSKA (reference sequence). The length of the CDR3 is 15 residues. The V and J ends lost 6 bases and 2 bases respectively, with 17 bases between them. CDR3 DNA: TGCAGTGCGACCCGGGACTTCCCCACCTACAATGAGCAGTTCTTC. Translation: CSATRDFPTYNEQFF.

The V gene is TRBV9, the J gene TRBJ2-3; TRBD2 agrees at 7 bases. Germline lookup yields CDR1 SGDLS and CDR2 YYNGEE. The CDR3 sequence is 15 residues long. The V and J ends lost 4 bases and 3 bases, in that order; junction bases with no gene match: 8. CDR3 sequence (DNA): TGTGCCAGCAGCTTCACAGCGGGAAGGACAGATACGCAGTATTTT. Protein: CASSFTAGRTDTQYF.